The 27 T cell receptor beta chains in this list originate from one sample, sequenced in a study of blood T cell repertoires in COVID-19. Using immunoSEQ multiplex PCR, the repertoire was profiled, and TCRdb retains in-frame clones only, with some absent. The sample lists under 250,000 clones, around 83% occurring once. Sequencing was carried out using peripheral blood. The receptors originated from a man older than 75 with acute or convalescent COVID-19.

In nucleotides, the CDR3 is TGTGCCAGCAGTGAAGTTGCCAGTGTCTCCACGGATACGCAGTATTTT. This codes for CASSEVASVSTDTQYF. The V call is TRBV6-1, the J call TRBJ2-3; D unclear. The germline CDR1 and CDR2 sequences are MNHNS and SASEGT. With 1 base removed from V and 6 bases from J, the gap between germline ends came to 17 bases. The CDR3 sequence is 16 residues long.

The chain uses TRBV18 and TRBJ2-1; TRBD1 agrees at 11 bases. Per the germline V gene, CDR1 is KGHSH and CDR2 is LQKENI. V trimming: 3 bases; J trimming: 8 bases; junction bases outside the gene matches: 6. The CDR3 is made up of 15 amino acids. The CDR3 coding sequence is TGTGCCAGCTCACCGCAGCGGGACAGGGGGGATGAGCAGTTCTTC. Residues: CASSPQRDRGDEQFF.

The chain joins TRBV5-1 to TRBJ1-5, with D uncertain. The CDR3 consists of 13 residues. Germline values: CDR1 SGHRS, CDR2 YFSETQ. Trimming took off 6 bases at V and 3 bases at J, with 10 bases between the two ends. The chain's CDR3 is CASMLGPNQPQHF. The CDR3 DNA reads as TGCGCCAGCATGCTCGGTCCCAATCAGCCCCAGCATTTT.

The chain has TRBV9 and TRBJ2-1; 9 bases fit TRBD2. Trimming cost V 0 bases and J 3 bases; bases outside gene matches: 4. The CDR3 covers 16 residues. Germline values: CDR1 SGDLS, CDR2 YYNGEE. As DNA, the CDR3 is TGTGCCAGCAGCGTAGTTGGACTAGCGAACTACAATGAGCAGTTCTTC. The encoded protein is CASSVVGLANYNEQFF.

The chain recombines TRBV5-4 with TRBJ2-7, with 8 nucleotides matching TRBD1. The germline gives CDR1 SGHNT, CDR2 YYREEE (reference sequence). The CDR3 has 13 residues. V was pared by 2 bases and J by 5 bases, with 3 bases of the junction left unmatched. As DNA, the CDR3 is TGTGCCAGCAGCTTCCAGGGGGCCCACGAGCAGTACTTC. Protein sequence: CASSFQGAHEQYF.

The chain couples TRBV4-2 to TRBJ1-3; D remains ambiguous. The CDR3 contains 15 residues. V dropped 0 bases and J dropped 2 bases, with 8 bases sitting between them. The germline V gene has CDR1 LGHNA and CDR2 YNFKEQ. As DNA, the CDR3 is TGTGCCAGCAGCCAAGAAGCAGGCCCTGGAAACACCATATATTTT. It translates to CASSQEAGPGNTIYF.

This clone was found a few times. The gene calls are TRBV27 and TRBJ2-7; TRBD1 matches 10 bases. CDR3 length: 16 residues. The V and J ends lost 3 bases and 2 bases, in that order; junction bases with no gene match: 7. The V gene's germline CDR1 is MNHEY and CDR2 SMNVEV (reference sequence). DNA of the CDR3: TGTGCCAGCAGTTTTAGACAGGGGGCGACTCCCTACGAGCAGTACTTC. This sequence encodes CASSFRQGATPYEQYF.

V is TRBV27 and J is TRBJ1-4, with a possible D match to TRBD1 (6 bases). The V end lost 6 bases, the J end lost 6 bases, and 26 bases lay between the germline ends. The CDR3 sequence is 18 residues long. The germline V gene encodes CDR1 MNHEY and CDR2 SMNVEV (reference sequence). The CDR3 region has the DNA TGTGCCAGCAGACCATCAGGGGCCGCCCCTGTTTTTTATGAAAAACTGTTTTTT. It codes for CASRPSGAAPVFYEKLFF. The full variable domain, completed using reference TRBV27 and TRBJ1-4, is EAQVTQNPRYLITVTGKKLTVTCSQNMNHEYMSWYRQDPGLGLRQIYYSMNVEVTDKGDVPEGYKVSRKEKRNFPLILESPSPNQTSLYFCASRPSGAAPVFYEKLFFGSGTQLSVL.

This rearrangement joins TRBV7-9 to TRBJ1-4; D is unclear. Trimming shortened V by 8 bases and J by 5 bases, and 12 bases separated the two germline ends. Germline CDR1 and CDR2: SEHNR and FQNEAQ (reference sequence). This CDR3 comprises 13 residues. DNA for the CDR3: TGTGCCAGCGGTCGGGGAACGAATGAAAAACTGTTTTTT. Amino acid sequence: CASGRGTNEKLFF. Full variable domain (rest looked up from reference TRBV7-9 and TRBJ1-4): DTGVSQNPRHKITKRGQNVTFRCDPISEHNRLYWYRQTLGQGPEFLTYFQNEAQLEKSRLLSDRFSAERPKGSFSTLEIQRTEQGDSAMYLCASGRGTNEKLFFGSGTQLSVL.

The V call is TRBV4-2, the J call TRBJ2-4; 9 bases agree with TRBD1. This CDR3 contains 16 residues. The germline V gene encodes CDR1 LGHNA and CDR2 YNFKEQ. V dropped 4 bases and J dropped 2; count of bases not matched to a gene: 6. DNA of the CDR3: TGTGCCAGCAGCCCTACAGGGGGCTGGTCCAAAAACATTCAGTACTTC. Its translation: CASSPTGGWSKNIQYF.

The chain couples TRBV18 to TRBJ2-6, with 10 bases lining up with TRBD1. V lost 6 bases to trimming and J lost 1 base; unmatched junction nucleotides: 12. Germline CDR1 KGHSH, CDR2 LQKENI. The CDR3 contains 19 residues. For the CDR3, the DNA is TGTGCCAGCTCCATGCTCGCGACAGGGGGCTTGTCTGGGGCCAACGTCCTGACTTTC. This codes for CASSMLATGGLSGANVLTF.

A few counts support this clone. J is TRBJ1-2 and V is TRBV11-2; TRBD1 matches at 7 bases. V shed 5 bases, J shed 2 bases, and the junction held 5 bases outside the gene matches. The V gene's germline CDR1 is SGHAT and CDR2 FQNNGV. This CDR3 has 14 amino acids. The CDR3 reads CASSTGQANYGYTF. The CDR3 DNA sequence: TGTGCCAGCAGCACCGGACAGGCAAACTATGGCTACACCTTC.

The table lists this clone with a few counts. J is TRBJ1-1 and V is TRBV6-2 or TRBV6-3, with D tentatively TRBD1 (5 bases). This CDR3 comprises 18 residues. CDR1 and CDR2 from the germline V gene are MNHEY and SVGEGT. The germline V and J ends were trimmed by 6 bases and 0 bases, with 23 bases remaining between them. The CDR3, as DNA: TGTGCCAGCAGCTCCTCCAGGGCGACCTCTACGATGAACACTGAAGCTTTCTTT. Its translation: CASSSSRATSTMNTEAFF.

DNA of the CDR3: TGTGCCAGCACCCGAAATACAGGGCGGAGCTATGGCTACACCTTC. Protein: CASTRNTGRSYGYTF. V usage is TRBV2 and J usage is TRBJ1-2; D possibly corresponds to TRBD1 (6 bases). The length of the CDR3 is 15 residues. Trimming took off 7 bases at V and 4 bases at J, with 19 bases between the two ends. Germline lookup yields CDR1 SNHLY and CDR2 FYNNEI.

The chain recombines TRBV28 with TRBJ1-3, with 8 bases aligning to TRBD1. Germline V gene data show CDR1 as MDHEN and CDR2 as SYDVKM. J gave up 0 bases and V 6 bases, and 4 bases lay outside the gene matches. The CDR3 is 15 residues long. This chain's CDR3 is CASSPTGGSGNTIYF. As DNA, the CDR3 is TGTGCCAGCAGCCCAACAGGGGGCTCTGGAAACACCATATATTTT.

The chain has TRBV10-3 and TRBJ2-1; 12 positions agree with TRBD1. With 6 bases clipped from V and 5 bases from J, the junction kept 8 bases outside the gene matches. CDR1 is ENHRY and CDR2 is SYGVKD in the germline V gene. The CDR3 is 16 amino acids. CDR3 amino acids: CAIRGGQGAGNNEQFF. The CDR3, as DNA: TGTGCCATCAGAGGGGGACAGGGGGCCGGTAACAATGAGCAGTTCTTC.

The chain uses TRBV30 and TRBJ1-1, with 8 nucleotides matching TRBD1. Looked up from germline, CDR1 is GTSNPN and CDR2 is SVGIG (reference sequence). CDR3 length: 14 amino acids. The J segment lost 5 bases and the V segment lost 1 base, leaving 6 bases of the junction unmatched. CDR3 amino acids: CAWSDGQGLTEAFF. The CDR3 DNA follows: TGTGCCTGGAGTGATGGACAGGGCCTTACTGAAGCTTTCTTT.

The chain recombines TRBV6-1 with TRBJ1-3, with D tentatively TRBD1 (5 bases). Between the trimmed V and J ends, which lost 2 bases and 2 bases, there was a span of 10 bases. CDR3 length: 15 residues. Germline-derived CDR1 and CDR2 are MNHNS and SASEGT. CDR3 in amino acids: CASSEPRGPGNTIYF. CDR3 sequence (DNA): TGTGCCAGCAGTGAACCGCGGGGCCCTGGAAACACCATATATTTT.

The chain uses TRBV7-9 and TRBJ2-7; 12 bases are a match to TRBD2. J was trimmed by 2 bases and V by 5 bases; bases with no gene match: 4. The germline V gene has CDR1 SEHNR and CDR2 FQNEAQ (reference sequence). This CDR3 spans 15 amino acids. CDR3 coding DNA: TGTGCCAGCAGCGTCTCTAGCGGGAGGGCCTACGAGCAGTACTTC. Translation gives CASSVSSGRAYEQYF.

The chain uses TRBV24-1 and TRBJ2-2, with D tentatively TRBD2 (6 bases). V lost 3 bases to trimming and J lost 1 base, with 11 bases between them. CDR1 KGHDR and CDR2 SFDVKD come from the germline V gene. The CDR3 length is 16 residues. CDR3 region: CATSDPGLKNTGELFF. The CDR3 DNA follows: TGTGCCACCAGTGATCCGGGACTGAAGAACACCGGGGAGCTGTTTTTT.

CDR3 sequence: CASSHDPPGTVNNEQFF. DNA for the CDR3: TGTGCCAGCAGCCACGACCCCCCCGGGACAGTGAACAATGAGCAGTTCTTC. This rearrangement joins TRBV28 to TRBJ2-1; the match to TRBD1 covers 7 bases. CDR1 and CDR2 (germline): MDHEN, SYDVKM. V dropped 6 bases and J dropped 5; count of bases not matched to a gene: 16. The CDR3 is 17 amino acids.

The chain joins TRBV5-8 to TRBJ2-1; TRBD2 might be the D (5 bases). In germline, CDR1 is SGHTS, CDR2 YDEGEE. V was trimmed by 7 bases and J by 4 bases, leaving 15 bases between them. The CDR3 loop spans 14 amino acids. The chain's CDR3 is CASVRSGEYNEQFF. The DNA of the CDR3 is TGTGCCAGCGTACGATCCGGGGAATACAATGAGCAGTTCTTC.

Only one count was recorded for this clone. The J gene is TRBJ2-1, the V gene TRBV5-1, with TRBD2 identical over 11 bases. Germline V gene data show CDR1 as SGHRS and CDR2 as YFSETQ. Germline trimming cut 4 bases from V and 4 bases from J; bases unmatched to any gene: 4. The CDR3 has 15 amino acids. CDR3 residues: CASSMTSGIYNEQFF. CDR3 nucleotides: TGCGCCAGCAGCATGACTAGCGGGATTTACAATGAGCAGTTCTTC.

The chain carries TRBV6-2 or TRBV6-3 and TRBJ1-3; a weak D match, TRBD1 (6 bases). The V end lost 6 bases, the J end lost 4 bases, and 13 bases lay between the germline ends. CDR1 MNHEY and CDR2 SVGEGT come from the germline V gene. The CDR3 sequence is 14 residues long. The CDR3 is CASSRRGSGNTIYF. For the CDR3, the DNA is TGTGCCAGCAGCCGCAGGGGATCCGGAAACACCATATATTTT.

This clone has just one count. The sample holds other DNA sequences that translate to the same CDR3. The chain has TRBV28 and TRBJ1-5, with 8 nucleotides matching TRBD1. Germline trimming cut 6 bases from V and 7 bases from J; bases unmatched to any gene: 5. The V gene's germline CDR1 is MDHEN and CDR2 SYDVKM. The CDR3 runs 13 residues. CDR3 DNA sequence: TGTGCCAGCAGCCGGACAGGGTACCAGCCCCAGCATTTT. Residues: CASSRTGYQPQHF.

V gene TRBV6-5 combines with J gene TRBJ2-7; TRBD2 matches 7 bases. Trimming removed 7 bases from V and 2 bases from J; junction bases left unmatched: 5. The CDR3 loop spans 13 amino acids. CDR1 is MNHEY, CDR2 SVGAGI, per germline. The CDR3 DNA follows: TGTGCCAGCACTCTTCGGGAGGCCTACGAGCAGTACTTC. This sequence encodes CASTLREAYEQYF.

The chain combines TRBV28 with TRBJ1-5; D not certain. V was cut by 5 bases and J by 13 bases, with 12 bases left in between. The germline V gene has CDR1 MDHEN and CDR2 SYDVKM. This CDR3 has 11 amino acids. CDR3 in DNA: TGTGCCAGCAGTATAATTAGTGAGCAGCATTTT. As protein: CASSIISEQHF.